The 3 T cell receptor beta chains given below trace back to one sample, sequenced in a study of T cell changes during pregnancy in multiple sclerosis. Data came from immunoSEQ multiplex PCR; TCRdb stores just in-frame clones and leaves some out. The profile shows under 70,000 clones, around 94% of them singletons. The specimen was peripheral blood, collected in the third trimester of pregnancy. The receptors were sampled from a female donor in good health, enrolled as a control in a pregnancy study.

This rearrangement joins TRBV29-1 to TRBJ2-1, with D perhaps matching TRBD1 (6 bases). CDR1 SQVTM and CDR2 ANQGSEA come from the germline V gene. The length of the CDR3 is 13 residues. V gave up 7 bases and J gave up 5 bases, with 15 bases separating them. Here the CDR3 DNA reads TGCAGCGCACTACGAACAGGGAACAATGAGCAGTTCTTC. This encodes CSALRTGNNEQFF.

CDR3 loop: CASSWGTSGGTVTYEQYF. As DNA, the CDR3 is TGTGCCAGCAGCTGGGGAACTAGCGGGGGAACTGTAACCTACGAGCAGTACTTC. This rearrangement joins TRBV5-5 to TRBJ2-7; 11 bases are a match to TRBD2. The CDR3 contains 18 residues. J gave up 2 bases and V 3 bases, and 13 bases lay outside the gene matches. The germline gives CDR1 SGHKS, CDR2 YYEKEE (reference sequence).

The J gene is TRBJ2-1, the V gene TRBV19; no definite D call. The CDR3 is 12 residues long. The ends were cut back, 6 bases at V and 9 bases at J, with 12 bases in the middle. Germline V lookup: CDR1 LNHDA, CDR2 SQIVND (reference sequence). Here the CDR3 DNA reads TGTGCCAGTAGGACATATGTGAGTGAGCAGTTCTTC. Protein product: CASRTYVSEQFF.